The 26 T cell receptor beta chains below come from one sample, sequenced in a study of CD8 T cells in ankylosing spondylitis. Study-wide results and caveats: Within ankylosing spondylitis blood, a TCR beta motif made up of several highly homologous variants appeared to be characteristic.

TCRdb redid the calling of the 5' RACE reads with MiXCR, one entry per CDR3 protein. This table holds about 500,000 distinct CDR3 sequences, about 13% found once. Their antigen targets remain unknown. The sequencing input was blood, either unsorted or a sorted T cell fraction (not recorded which). The receptors come from a male donor with ankylosing spondylitis.

This chain joins TRBV28 and TRBJ1-1; D is ambiguous. Trimming removed 3 bases from V and 0 bases from J, with 8 bases in between. The germline CDR1 and CDR2 sequences are MDHEN and SYDVKM. The CDR3 runs 14 residues. CDR3 sequence (DNA): TGTGCCAGCAGTTTCCCCACAGTGAACACTGAAGCTTTCTTT. Residues: CASSFPTVNTEAFF.

This clonotype was found a few times. The genes are TRBV3-1 and TRBJ2-3, with 13 bases lining up with TRBD2. Germline CDR1 is LGHDT and CDR2 is YNNKEL (reference sequence). CDR3 length: 15 amino acids. Trimming removed 6 bases from V and 7 bases from J; junction bases left unmatched: 7. The CDR3 loop reads CASSRGTSGTNTQYF. CDR3 nucleotide sequence: TGTGCCAGCAGTCGGGGGACTAGCGGGACAAATACGCAGTATTTT.

V is TRBV20-1 and J is TRBJ2-7, with TRBD2 matching 9 bases. The CDR3 has 14 residues. Trimming at V came to 6 bases and at J to 0 bases, leaving 6 bases not matched to a gene. Per the germline V gene, CDR1 is DFQATT and CDR2 is SNEGSKA (reference sequence). CDR3 amino acids: CSATRSGSSYEQYF. The CDR3 region has the DNA TGCAGTGCCACTCGTAGCGGGAGCTCCTACGAGCAGTACTTC.

This clonotype has a count of ten or more. The J gene is TRBJ1-1, the V gene TRBV29-1, with a tentative D call TRBD1 (5 bases). This CDR3 region has 12 residues. V lost 7 bases and J 0 bases, leaving 9 bases between the germline ends. Germline V gene data show CDR1 as SQVTM and CDR2 as ANQGSEA. The CDR3 reads CSGGNMNTEAFF. Written as DNA, the CDR3 is TGCAGCGGGGGGAACATGAACACTGAAGCTTTCTTT.

The chain has TRBV20-1 and TRBJ2-3, with no clear D. V dropped 5 bases and J dropped 0 bases, with 12 bases sitting between them. CDR1 DFQATT and CDR2 SNEGSKA come from the germline V gene (reference sequence). This CDR3 is 14 amino acids long. The CDR3 here is CSAQDGFSTDTQYF. CDR3 sequence (DNA): TGCAGTGCTCAGGACGGTTTTAGCACAGATACGCAGTATTTT.

This clonotype was seen more than once but under ten times. The gene calls are TRBV10-3 and TRBJ2-7; D is possibly TRBD2 (6 bases). V was shortened by 10 bases and J by 9 bases, with 13 bases between the two germline ends. CDR1 is ENHRY, CDR2 SYGVKD, per germline. The CDR3 covers 10 residues. CDR3 sequence: CATSGGVQYF. The DNA of the CDR3 is TGTGCCACCTCCGGGGGTGTGCAGTACTTC.

The chain joins TRBV2 to TRBJ1-1; no clear D. The CDR3 is 14 residues long. Per the germline V gene, CDR1 is SNHLY and CDR2 is FYNNEI. V was trimmed by 4 bases and J by 1 base, leaving 10 bases between them. DNA of the CDR3: TGTGCCAGCAGTGGAAGGACGGCGAACACTGAAGCTTTCTTT. As protein: CASSGRTANTEAFF.

The V and J genes are TRBV3-1 and TRBJ2-6, with D possibly matching TRBD1 (5 bases). V was pared by 1 base and J by 2 bases, with 9 bases between. CDR1 is LGHDT and CDR2 is YNNKEL in the germline V gene (reference sequence). This CDR3 is built from 16 residues. CDR3 sequence reads: CASSQVREPGANVLTF. For the CDR3, the DNA is TGTGCCAGCAGCCAAGTCAGGGAACCTGGGGCCAACGTCCTGACTTTC.

This clonotype was seen repeatedly, ten times or more. The genes are TRBV5-6 and TRBJ2-3, with a possible D match to TRBD1 (5 bases). Trimming took 4 bases from V and 6 from J, leaving 12 bases between them. The CDR3 covers 13 residues. Germline V gene lookup returns CDR1 SGHDT and CDR2 YYEEEE. The CDR3 is CASSVKGPDTQYF. The CDR3 DNA is TGTGCCAGCAGCGTTAAGGGGCCCGATACGCAGTATTTT.

The chain couples TRBV7-9 to TRBJ2-5; D may be TRBD2 (6 bases). The CDR3 is 15 amino acids. V dropped 2 bases and J dropped 3 bases, with 13 bases sitting between them. Germline CDR1 reads SEHNR; CDR2 reads FQNEAQ (reference sequence). This CDR3 reads CASSLFPWEEETQYF. The CDR3 region has the DNA TGTGCCAGCAGCTTATTCCCCTGGGAGGAAGAGACCCAGTACTTC.

The rearrangement uses TRBV15 and TRBJ2-7; possibly TRBD2 for D (5 bases). Trimming left V 3 bases short and J 7 bases short, with 19 bases between. Germline V lookup: CDR1 LNHNV, CDR2 YYDKDF (reference sequence). This CDR3 has 15 residues. This CDR3 is CATSRTIVRYKEQYF. In DNA form, the CDR3 reads TGTGCCACCAGCAGGACTATTGTGCGGTATAAGGAGCAGTACTTC.

The genes are TRBV3-1 and TRBJ2-7; D call uncertain. The germline V and J ends were trimmed by 2 bases and 6 bases, with 8 bases remaining between them. The V gene's germline CDR1 is LGHDT and CDR2 YNNKEL (reference sequence). This CDR3 comprises 12 residues. The CDR3 nucleotides read TGTGCCAGCAGCCAACAAGCGACCGAGCAGTACTTC. This codes for CASSQQATEQYF.

This clonotype has only a few counts. The CDR3 region is CASSLIGTESYEQYF. The CDR3 DNA is TGTGCCAGCAGTTTAATTGGGACAGAATCCTACGAGCAGTACTTC. V and J are TRBV12-3 or TRBV12-4 and TRBJ2-7, with 7 bases aligning to TRBD1. The V segment lost 2 bases and the J segment 1 base; nucleotides outside the gene matches: 5. The CDR3 consists of 15 residues.

The chain uses TRBV5-1 and TRBJ1-1; D is uncertain. The CDR3 spans 18 residues. Trimming cost V 4 bases and J 0 bases, with 22 bases left between them. Germline lookup yields CDR1 SGHRS and CDR2 YFSETQ. Here the CDR3 reads CASSPEGTDSMLNTEAFF. CDR3 coding DNA: TGCGCCAGCAGCCCGGAGGGCACAGACTCTATGCTGAACACTGAAGCTTTCTTT. The variable domain in full, completed from reference TRBV5-1 and TRBJ1-1, reads KAGVTQTPRYLIKTRGQQVTLSCSPISGHRSVSWYQQTPGQGLQFLFEYFSETQRNKGNFPGRFSGRQFSNSRSEMNVSTLELGDSALYLCASSPEGTDSMLNTEAFFGQGTRLTVV.

This clonotype came up a few times. The V and J genes are TRBV18 and TRBJ2-7; 7 positions match TRBD1. Per germline, CDR1 KGHSH and CDR2 LQKENI. The CDR3 has 14 amino acids. The CDR3, as DNA: TGTGCCAGCTCACCCGGGACAGTGACGAGCGGAGTATCTGTC. Protein sequence: CASSPGTVTSGVSV.

This clonotype occurred a few times. V and J are TRBV7-8 and TRBJ2-4, with D perhaps matching TRBD2 (5 bases). The V and J ends lost 3 bases and 9 bases respectively, with 12 bases between them. In germline, CDR1 is SGHVS, CDR2 FQNEAQ. The CDR3 length is 13 residues. The CDR3 DNA is TGTGCCAGCAGCTTTAGAGGGTTGGGCATTCAGTACTTC. The encoded protein is CASSFRGLGIQYF.

In its sample, this clonotype was seen a few times. The gene calls are TRBV2 and TRBJ2-1, with TRBD2 identical over 10 bases. This CDR3 has 16 amino acids. The J segment lost 5 bases and the V segment lost 6 bases, leaving 10 bases of the junction unmatched. Germline loops: CDR1 SNHLY, CDR2 FYNNEI. This CDR3 reads CASRASLAGIDNEQFF. The CDR3 nucleotides are TGTGCCAGCAGAGCCTCACTAGCGGGAATTGACAATGAGCAGTTCTTC.

The rearrangement links TRBV6-1 to TRBJ2-3; D gene unclear. Germline CDR1 and CDR2: MNHNS and SASEGT. The CDR3 totals 14 residues. Trimming stripped 3 bases from V and 4 bases from J, with 11 bases between. CDR3 nucleotide sequence: TGTGCCAGCAGTGAGGGGAAGGGTCCAGATACGCAGTATTTT. It translates to CASSEGKGPDTQYF.

This clonotype has just a few counts. The chain has TRBV24-1 and TRBJ1-2; 7 bases fit TRBD1. The length of the CDR3 is 12 residues. Germline CDR1 KGHDR, CDR2 SFDVKD. Trimming cost V 5 bases and J 8 bases; bases outside gene matches: 4. The CDR3 DNA reads as TGTGCCACCAGTGGTGACAGGGACGGCTACACCTTC. This codes for CATSGDRDGYTF.

At least ten counts were recorded for this clonotype. This chain uses TRBV28 with TRBJ2-1; TRBD2 agrees at 13 bases. The CDR3 length is 17 residues. V was clipped by 8 bases and J by 1 base; unmatched bases: 8. Germline CDR1 is MDHEN and CDR2 is SYDVKM. The CDR3 protein is CASGTGLAGMSYNEQFF. In DNA, the CDR3 is TGTGCCAGCGGGACGGGACTAGCGGGAATGTCCTACAATGAGCAGTTCTTC.

This clonotype was found many times. V gene TRBV5-1 combines with J gene TRBJ2-3; D call uncertain. Deletions cut 4 bases from V and 4 bases from J, with 13 bases between. Germline assignment: CDR1 SGHRS and CDR2 YFSETQ. The CDR3 is 14 amino acids. CDR3 sequence reads: CASSVRSNSDTQYF. The CDR3 DNA reads TGCGCCAGCAGCGTACGGAGCAACTCAGATACGCAGTATTTT. The full variable domain, in which reference TRBV5-1 and TRBJ2-3 provide the parts outside the CDR3, is KAGVTQTPRYLIKTRGQQVTLSCSPISGHRSVSWYQQTPGQGLQFLFEYFSETQRNKGNFPGRFSGRQFSNSRSEMNVSTLELGDSALYLCASSVRSNSDTQYFGPGTRLTVL.

The chain links TRBV20-1 to TRBJ2-2; 11 bases align to TRBD2. The CDR3 runs to 17 residues. Looked up from germline, CDR1 is DFQATT and CDR2 is SNEGSKA (reference sequence). V lost 0 bases to trimming and J lost 5 bases; unmatched junction nucleotides: 8. The CDR3 region has the DNA TGCAGTGCTAGAGATCTTGCACTAGCGGGAGAAACCGGGGAGCTGTTTTTT. Encoded protein: CSARDLALAGETGELFF.

The V gene is TRBV7-6, the J gene TRBJ2-7, with D possibly matching TRBD2 (5 bases). Germline values: CDR1 SGHVS, CDR2 FNYEAQ. The CDR3 is 16 residues long. Trimming stripped 5 bases from V and 7 bases from J, with 24 bases between. CDR3 residues: CASSLERPDDYNEQYF. The CDR3 DNA reads as TGTGCCAGCAGCCTAGAACGACCGGACGACTACAATGAGCAGTACTTC.

The chain couples TRBV29-1 to TRBJ2-7; 9 bases are a match to TRBD1. Germline trimming cut 6 bases from V and 2 bases from J; bases unmatched to any gene: 2. Germline V lookup: CDR1 SQVTM, CDR2 ANQGSEA. This CDR3 has 12 residues. CDR3 in amino acids: CSVWDRAYEQYF. The CDR3, as DNA: TGCAGCGTCTGGGACAGGGCCTACGAGCAGTACTTC.

The rearrangement joins TRBV2 to TRBJ2-5; weak D call: TRBD2 (5 bases). The CDR3 is 13 amino acids. Between the trimmed V and J ends, which lost 7 bases and 3 bases, there was a span of 12 bases. The germline V gene encodes CDR1 SNHLY and CDR2 FYNNEI. CDR3 loop: CASTIQREETQYF. The CDR3 nucleotides read TGTGCCAGCACTATACAGAGGGAAGAGACCCAGTACTTC.

This clonotype was counted at least ten times. The chain couples TRBV20-1 to TRBJ1-2, with 12 bases identical to TRBD1. The germline gives CDR1 DFQATT, CDR2 SNEGSKA (reference sequence). V lost 6 bases and J lost 2; bases outside the gene matches: 10. The CDR3 is 16 residues long. CDR3 sequence (DNA): TGCAGTGCCTTGGCGGGACAGGGGGCTGCGAACTATGGCTACACCTTC. Its translation is CSALAGQGAANYGYTF.